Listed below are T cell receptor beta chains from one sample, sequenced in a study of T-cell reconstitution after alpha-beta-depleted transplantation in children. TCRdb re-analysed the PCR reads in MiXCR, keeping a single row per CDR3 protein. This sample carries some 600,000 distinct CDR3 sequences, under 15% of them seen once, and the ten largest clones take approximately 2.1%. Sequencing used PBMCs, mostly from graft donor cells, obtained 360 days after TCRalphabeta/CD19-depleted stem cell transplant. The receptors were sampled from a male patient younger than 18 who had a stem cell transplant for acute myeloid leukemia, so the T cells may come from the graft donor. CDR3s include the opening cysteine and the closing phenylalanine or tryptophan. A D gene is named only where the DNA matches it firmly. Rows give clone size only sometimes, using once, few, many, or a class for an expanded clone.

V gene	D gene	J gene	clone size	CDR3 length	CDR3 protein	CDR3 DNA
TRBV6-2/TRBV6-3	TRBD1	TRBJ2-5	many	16	CASSPWTGNNIETQYF	TGTGCCAGCAGCCCTTGGACAGGGAATAACATAGAGACCCAGTACTTC
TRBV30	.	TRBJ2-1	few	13	CAWSGGRFDEQFF	TGTGCCTGGTCTGGGGGGCGGTTCGATGAGCAGTTCTTC
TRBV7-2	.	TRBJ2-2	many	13	CASSLLSTGELFF	TGTGCCAGCAGCTTACTGAGCACCGGGGAGCTGTTTTTT
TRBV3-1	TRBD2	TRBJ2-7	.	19	CASSSLGLAEPVSPYEQYF	TGTGCCAGCAGCTCTCTGGGCCTAGCGGAGCCTGTGTCCCCGTACGAGCAGTACTTC
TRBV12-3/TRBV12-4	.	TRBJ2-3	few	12	CASSEITDTQYF	TGTGCCAGCAGTGAGATCACAGATACGCAGTATTTT
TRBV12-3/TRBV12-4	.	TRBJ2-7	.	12	CASSFRPGEQYF	TGTGCCAGCAGTTTTCGGCCGGGCGAGCAGTACTTC
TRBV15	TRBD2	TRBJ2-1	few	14	CATSFSGSYNEQFF	TGTGCCACCAGCTTTAGCGGGAGTTACAATGAGCAGTTCTTC
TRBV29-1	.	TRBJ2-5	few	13	CSALQGNQETQYF	TGCAGCGCCCTGCAGGGGAACCAAGAGACCCAGTACTTC
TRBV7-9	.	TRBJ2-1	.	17	CASSLGPRGPAYNEQFF	TGTGCCAGCAGCTTAGGACCTAGAGGGCCGGCCTACAATGAGCAGTTCTTC
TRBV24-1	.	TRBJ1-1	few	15	CATSPGSGPSTEAFF	TGTGCCACCAGTCCAGGGTCGGGCCCGTCCACTGAAGCTTTCTTT
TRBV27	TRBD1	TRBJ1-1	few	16	CASNKVVRGLNTEAFF	TGTGCCAGCAACAAAGTCGTCAGGGGGTTGAACACTGAAGCTTTCTTT
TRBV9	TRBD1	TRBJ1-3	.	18	CASSVDRMGQSSGNTIYF	TGTGCCAGCAGCGTAGATCGCATGGGACAGAGCTCTGGAAACACCATATATTTT
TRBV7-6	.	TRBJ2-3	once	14	CASSLGGGTNTQYF	TGTGCCAGCAGCTTAGGTGGAGGGACAAATACGCAGTATTTT
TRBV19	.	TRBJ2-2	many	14	CASSAGMNTGELFF	TGTGCCAGTAGTGCGGGAATGAACACCGGGGAGCTGTTTTTT
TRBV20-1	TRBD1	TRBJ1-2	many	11	CSAGTVYGYTF	TGCAGTGCTGGGACAGTATATGGCTACACCTTC
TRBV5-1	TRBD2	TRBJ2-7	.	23	CASSLEGSGLAGGIPTSSYEQYF	TGCGCCAGCAGCTTGGAAGGATCTGGGCTAGCGGGAGGCATCCCCACGAGCTCCTACGAGCAGTACTTC
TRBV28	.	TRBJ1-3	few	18	CAALRRGAHGAGGNTIYF	TGTGCAGCCCTCCGGAGGGGAGCCCACGGGGCGGGTGGAAACACCATATATTTT
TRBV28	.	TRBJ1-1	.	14	CASISQDMNTEAFF	TGTGCCAGCATCTCACAGGATATGAACACTGAAGCTTTCTTT
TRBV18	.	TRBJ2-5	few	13	CASSLPYQETQYF	TGTGCCAGCTCACTCCCGTACCAAGAGACCCAGTACTTC
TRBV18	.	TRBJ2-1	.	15	CASSPTSGKRNEQFF	TGTGCCAGCTCACCAACGAGTGGGAAGCGGAATGAGCAGTTCTTC
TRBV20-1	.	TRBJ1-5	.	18	CSASQNGNRALSNQPQHF	TGCAGTGCTAGCCAGAACGGGAACAGGGCTCTGAGCAATCAGCCCCAGCATTTT
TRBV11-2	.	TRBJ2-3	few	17	CASSFSPGPTSTDTQYF	TGTGCCAGCAGCTTTTCCCCCGGACCCACCAGCACAGATACGCAGTATTTT
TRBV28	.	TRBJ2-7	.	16	CASRQILTPSAYEQYF	TGTGCCAGCAGACAAATCCTCACTCCCAGCGCCTACGAGCAGTACTTC
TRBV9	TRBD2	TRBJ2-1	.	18	CASSVSGGGLAKYNEQFF	TGTGCCAGCAGCGTCTCCGGAGGGGGACTAGCGAAGTACAATGAGCAGTTCTTC
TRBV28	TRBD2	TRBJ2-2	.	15	CASSLTSGRAGELFF	TGTGCCAGCAGTCTTACTAGCGGGAGGGCCGGGGAGCTGTTTTTT
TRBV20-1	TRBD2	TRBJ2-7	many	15	CSARAPGLLLYEQYF	TGCAGTGCTAGGGCCCCGGGACTACTTCTTTACGAGCAGTACTTC
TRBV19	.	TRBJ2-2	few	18	CASSISVGDAANTGELFF	TGTGCCAGTAGTATAAGCGTTGGGGATGCCGCGAACACCGGGGAGCTGTTTTTT
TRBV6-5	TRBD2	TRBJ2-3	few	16	CASSYSPSGRSDTQYF	TGTGCCAGCAGTTACTCGCCTAGCGGGAGGTCAGATACGCAGTATTTT
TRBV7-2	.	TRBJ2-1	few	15	CASSLAFISAHEQFF	TGTGCCAGCAGCTTAGCCTTTATCTCGGCTCACGAGCAGTTCTTC
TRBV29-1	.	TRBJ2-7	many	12	CSVAPGAHEQYF	TGCAGCGTCGCTCCAGGGGCTCACGAGCAGTACTTC
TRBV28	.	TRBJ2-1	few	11	CASRGSWEQFF	TGTGCCAGCAGAGGGTCGTGGGAGCAGTTCTTC
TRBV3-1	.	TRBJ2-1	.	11	CATLGLNEQFF	TGTGCCACCTTGGGGTTGAATGAGCAGTTCTTC
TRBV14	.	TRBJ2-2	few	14	CASSQVGPFGELFF	TGTGCCAGCAGCCAAGTCGGGCCGTTCGGGGAGCTGTTTTTT
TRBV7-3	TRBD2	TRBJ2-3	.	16	CASSSLAGGPADTQYF	TGTGCCAGCAGCTCTTTAGCGGGAGGGCCAGCAGATACGCAGTATTTT
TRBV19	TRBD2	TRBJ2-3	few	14	CATTPSGTTDTQYF	TGTGCCACAACTCCTAGCGGGACCACAGATACGCAGTATTTT
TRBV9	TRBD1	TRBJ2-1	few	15	CASSVIGTAYNEQFF	TGTGCCAGCAGCGTGATCGGGACAGCCTACAATGAGCAGTTCTTC
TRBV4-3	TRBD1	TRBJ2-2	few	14	CASSQTGVTGELFF	TGCGCCAGCAGCCAAACAGGGGTCACCGGGGAGCTGTTTTTT
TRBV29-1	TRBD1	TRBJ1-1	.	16	CSVGWGDSPRDTEAFF	TGCAGCGTTGGGTGGGGGGACAGCCCAAGGGACACTGAAGCTTTCTTT
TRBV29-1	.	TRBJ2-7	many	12	CSVQDGTYEQYF	TGCAGCGTTCAGGACGGTACCTACGAGCAGTACTTC
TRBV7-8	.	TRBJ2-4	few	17	CASSLVGGPIAKNIQYF	TGTGCCAGCAGCTTAGTTGGCGGACCCATAGCCAAAAACATTCAGTACTTC
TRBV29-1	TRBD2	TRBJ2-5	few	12	CSSAGGKETQYF	TGCAGCTCGGCGGGGGGAAAAGAGACCCAGTACTTC
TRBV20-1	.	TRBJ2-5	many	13	CSAREPGLETQYF	TGCAGTGCTAGAGAACCTGGCTTGGAGACCCAGTACTTC
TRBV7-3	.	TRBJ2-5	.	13	CASSSLRGETQYF	TGTGCCAGCAGCTCCCTGAGAGGGGAGACCCAGTACTTC
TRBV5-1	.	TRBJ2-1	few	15	CASSLLREKYNEQFF	TGCGCCAGCAGCTTGCTCAGGGAAAAATACAATGAGCAGTTCTTC
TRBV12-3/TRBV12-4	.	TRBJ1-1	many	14	CASITTGMNTEAFF	TGTGCCAGCATCACCACTGGCATGAACACTGAAGCTTTCTTT
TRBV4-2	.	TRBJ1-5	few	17	CASSQDLEGYGNQPQHF	TGTGCCAGCAGCCAAGATCTTGAGGGGTACGGCAATCAGCCCCAGCATTTT
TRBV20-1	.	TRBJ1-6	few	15	CSAPLPRTENSPLHF	TGCAGTGCTCCTCTTCCCCGGACAGAGAATTCACCCCTCCACTTT
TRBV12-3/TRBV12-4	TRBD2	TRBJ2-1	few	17	CASTPPTSVTSYNEQFF	TGTGCCAGCACCCCGCCGACTAGCGTAACCTCCTACAATGAGCAGTTCTTC
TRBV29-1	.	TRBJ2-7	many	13	CSVDGQSSYEQYF	TGCAGCGTTGATGGACAGTCATCCTACGAGCAGTACTTC
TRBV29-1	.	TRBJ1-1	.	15	CSVEGEGGLFPEAFF	TGCAGCGTTGAAGGGGAGGGGGGGCTCTTTCCTGAAGCTTTCTTT
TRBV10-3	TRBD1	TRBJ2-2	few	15	CATRLTGSNTGELFF	TGTGCCACCAGGCTGACAGGGTCGAACACCGGGGAGCTGTTTTTT